Sequencing of this T cell receptor (beta chain) was carried out in a study of blood T cell repertoires in COVID-19. Study-level information: Material from acute and convalescent COVID-19 was sourced from the United States, Italy and Spain. The cDNA or gDNA used as material had been derived from T cells, B-cell-depleted T cells, or PBMCs.

The table came from immunoSEQ multiplex PCR; TCRdb's copy has only in-frame clones and leaves some out. The data contain some 150,000 clones, 75% to 90% of them singletons. This clone was counted a single time. V was clipped by 3 bases and J by 1 base; unmatched bases: 9. This CDR3 region has 18 residues. Germline V CDR1 and CDR2: SGHDT, YYEEEE. The sequenced material came from peripheral blood. This receptor was taken from a human donor in a cohort sampled during active COVID-19. The chain links TRBV5-6 to TRBJ2-3; TRBD1 agrees at 12 bases. Here the CDR3 reads CASSSKKGTGGGTDTQYF. The DNA for the CDR3 is TGTGCCAGCAGCTCTAAGAAGGGGACAGGGGGCGGCACAGATACGCAGTATTTT. Filled out from reference TRBV5-6 and TRBJ2-3, the complete variable domain reads DAGVTQSPTHLIKTRGQQVTLRCSPKSGHDTVSWYQQALGQGPQFIFQYYEEEERQRGNFPDRFSGHQFPNYSSELNVNALLLGDSALYLCASSSKKGTGGGTDTQYFGPGTRLTVL.